This T cell receptor (beta chain) comes out of a study of chemoradiotherapy in HPV16-positive cancers. Looking at the study overall: Candidate HPV-specific T-cell clones and common TCR motifs came from functional assays in a couple of HPV16-positive patients. Study-level results: In HPV16-positive patients, HPV-responsive T-cell expansion tracked better recurrence-free survival.

This CDR3 is 15 amino acids long. Trimming shortened V by 5 bases and J by 5 bases, and 18 bases separated the two germline ends. Germline values: CDR1 SGHVS, CDR2 FNYEAQ. Sequencing was performed with immunoSEQ multiplex PCR; in TCRdb, only in-frame clones are kept and a portion is missing. The sample yields approximately 30,000 clones, approximately 90% seen once. A note on this clone: Its antigen is undetermined.

The clonotype comes from a human donor with HPV-associated anogenital cancer. The sequencing here drew on blood, taken from a patient who underwent chemoradiotherapy. The genes are TRBV7-6 and TRBJ1-1, with D maybe TRBD1 (6 bases). The CDR3 DNA sequence: TGTGCCAGCAGCCCCAGCGGGGGCGCGTGGACTGAAGCTTTCTTT. Its protein is CASSPSGGAWTEAFF.